Below, 30 T cell receptor beta chains from the same sample are listed, as sequenced in a study of T cell responses to AZD1222 COVID-19 vaccine. Sequencing was performed with immunoSEQ multiplex PCR; in TCRdb, only in-frame clones are kept and a portion is missing. The sample carries under 150,000 clones, 88% recorded once. Material: peripheral blood, obtained on day 0 of AZD1222 vaccination. The receptors were gathered from an adult in good health.

This clone appeared once. The V and J genes are TRBV12-3 or TRBV12-4 and TRBJ2-1; unclear D gene. The CDR3 length is 13 residues. V was trimmed by 7 bases and J by 2 bases, leaving 9 bases between them. CDR3 amino acids: CASMPYPYNEQFF. The CDR3 region has the DNA TGTGCCAGCATGCCGTACCCCTACAATGAGCAGTTCTTC.

The V call is TRBV6-2 or TRBV6-3, the J call TRBJ2-1, with 7 bases fitting TRBD1. The germline V gene has CDR1 MNHEY and CDR2 SVGEGT. The CDR3 sequence is 15 residues long. With 5 bases clipped from V and 7 bases from J, the junction kept 11 bases outside the gene matches. Here the CDR3 DNA reads TGTGCCAGCAGTATCCTAGACAGGGCGGATAATGAGCAGTTCTTC. Protein product: CASSILDRADNEQFF.

The rearrangement links TRBV14 to TRBJ2-7; D is tentatively TRBD1 or TRBD2 (5 bases each). Germline CDR1 reads SGHDN; CDR2 reads FVKESK. Deletions cut 0 bases from V and 5 bases from J, with 11 bases between. The CDR3 contains 14 residues. The CDR3 coding sequence is TGTGCCAGCAGCCAAGAAATCTGGGACCACGAGCAGTACTTC. It translates to CASSQEIWDHEQYF.

The chain combines TRBV4-2 with TRBJ1-3; D possibly corresponds to TRBD1 (6 bases). Looked up from germline, CDR1 is LGHNA and CDR2 is YNFKEQ. The CDR3 covers 17 residues. V was trimmed by 5 bases and J by 9 bases, leaving 26 bases between them. CDR3 nucleotides: TGTGCCAGCAGCTTCACCTACTTACGGGACACCCGGGGCACCATATATTTT. Residues: CASSFTYLRDTRGTIYF.

The V gene is TRBV30, the J gene TRBJ2-2, with D perhaps given as TRBD1 or TRBD2 (5 bases each). The V gene's germline CDR1 is GTSNPN and CDR2 SVGIG (reference sequence). This CDR3 comprises 15 residues. The germline V and J ends were trimmed by 1 base and 6 bases, with 15 bases remaining between them. CDR3 in DNA: TGTGCCTGGAGTGCCGCCGGGACCACCTCCGGGGAGCTGTTTTTT. Its protein product is CAWSAAGTTSGELFF.

This clone occurred once. The chain recombines TRBV7-9 with TRBJ1-4, with D maybe TRBD1 (5 bases). Germline loops: CDR1 SEHNR, CDR2 FQNEAQ (reference sequence). This CDR3 contains 16 residues. V shed 5 bases and J shed 4 bases, with 17 bases lying between them. The CDR3 DNA follows: TGTGCCAGCAGCCCCCTTTTGGGGACGGTTAATGAAAAACTGTTTTTT. Protein: CASSPLLGTVNEKLFF.

The V and J genes are TRBV7-6 and TRBJ1-5; D not resolved. The CDR3 spans 15 residues. CDR1 is SGHVS, CDR2 FNYEAQ, per germline. V lost 3 bases and J lost 0, with 9 bases in between. Here the CDR3 reads CASSLVDNSNQPQHF. CDR3 coding DNA: TGTGCCAGCAGCTTGGTAGATAATAGCAATCAGCCCCAGCATTTT.

The chain links TRBV4-1 to TRBJ1-4, with TRBD1 identical over 8 bases. V was pared by 2 bases and J by 3 bases, with 2 bases of the junction left unmatched. The length of the CDR3 is 15 residues. Germline CDR1 reads MGHRA; CDR2 reads YSYEKL. The CDR3 spells CASSQSGQANEKLFF. The CDR3 DNA reads as TGCGCCAGCAGCCAATCGGGACAGGCTAATGAAAAACTGTTTTTT.

The chain has TRBV19 and TRBJ1-5; TRBD1 might be the D (5 bases). Germline CDR1 LNHDA, CDR2 SQIVND (reference sequence). This CDR3 spans 15 amino acids. V was trimmed by 4 bases and J by 4 bases, leaving 14 bases between them. Here the CDR3 DNA reads TGTGCCAGTAGTACCGAGGGACTGGGAAATCAGCCCCAGCATTTT. It specifies CASSTEGLGNQPQHF.

The chain recombines TRBV5-8 with TRBJ2-7; D is undetermined. V was trimmed by 2 bases and J by 0 bases, leaving 6 bases between them. Germline V gene sequence: CDR1 SGHTS, CDR2 YDEGEE. CDR3 length: 13 amino acids. CDR3 loop: CASSFHLSYEQYF. DNA of the CDR3: TGTGCCAGCAGCTTCCATCTCTCCTACGAGCAGTACTTC.

The rearrangement links TRBV5-1 to TRBJ1-3; D is ambiguous. Per germline, CDR1 SGHRS and CDR2 YFSETQ. V lost 0 bases and J lost 6, with 4 bases in between. The CDR3 consists of 12 residues. In DNA, the CDR3 is TGCGCCAGCAGCTTGGATCCAAACACCATATATTTT. Protein: CASSLDPNTIYF.

The chain joins TRBV7-3 to TRBJ2-1, with D perhaps TRBD2 (6 bases). Germline CDR1 is SGHTA and CDR2 is FQGTGA. Trimming shortened V by 4 bases and J by 4 bases, and 23 bases separated the two germline ends. This CDR3 region has 18 residues. CDR3 DNA sequence: TGTGCCAGCAGCTCGTCCCCAATTCGCGGGGCCGGGTACAATGAGCAGTTCTTC. Encoded protein: CASSSSPIRGAGYNEQFF.

Comment on this clone: The identical CDR3 is also encoded by other nucleotide sequences in the sample. The genes are TRBV7-9 and TRBJ1-1; D gene ambiguous. The length of the CDR3 is 14 residues. CDR1 SEHNR and CDR2 FQNEAQ come from the germline V gene (reference sequence). V lost 5 bases, J lost 1 base, and 11 bases lay in between. This chain's CDR3 is CASSRRTGNTEAFF. CDR3 coding DNA: TGTGCCAGCAGCCGACGGACGGGGAACACTGAAGCTTTCTTT. The variable domain in full, completed from reference TRBV7-9 and TRBJ1-1, reads DTGVSQNPRHKITKRGQNVTFRCDPISEHNRLYWYRQTLGQGPEFLTYFQNEAQLEKSRLLSDRFSAERPKGSFSTLEIQRTEQGDSAMYLCASSRRTGNTEAFFGQGTRLTVV.

The chain has TRBV9 and TRBJ2-5; TRBD2 agrees at 15 bases. The J segment lost 3 bases and the V segment lost 3 bases, leaving 6 bases of the junction unmatched. The V gene's germline CDR1 is SGDLS and CDR2 YYNGEE. This CDR3 region has 17 residues. The DNA of the CDR3 is TGTGCCAGCAGCGCCGGGACTAGCGGGGGGTTGAAAGAGACCCAGTACTTC. Its translation: CASSAGTSGGLKETQYF.

The chain combines TRBV7-9 with TRBJ1-2; tentative D call: TRBD1 (6 bases). This CDR3 spans 14 amino acids. V shed 5 bases and J shed 5 bases, with 15 bases lying between them. Germline-derived CDR1 and CDR2 are SEHNR and FQNEAQ (reference sequence). The CDR3 DNA is TGTGCCAGCAGCATGAATGCAGGGGAATATGGCTACACCTTC. This codes for CASSMNAGEYGYTF.

This chain joins TRBV6-5 and TRBJ1-4; no clear D gene. V was cut by 11 bases and J by 0 bases, with 13 bases left in between. Germline loops: CDR1 MNHEY, CDR2 SVGAGI. This CDR3 contains 14 residues. Here the CDR3 DNA reads TGTGCCGGGAGACCGACGGCAACTAATGAAAAACTGTTTTTT. Translation: CAGRPTATNEKLFF.

This clone is a singleton in its sample. CDR3 sequence: CASSLVGPGGSSGNTIYF. The CDR3 coding sequence is TGTGCCAGCAGCTTAGTGGGGCCAGGCGGTAGCTCTGGAAACACCATATATTTT. The chain is built from TRBV7-2 and TRBJ1-3; D is perhaps TRBD1 (5 bases). V was clipped by 1 base and J by 0 bases, with 16 bases between them. There are 18 residues in the CDR3. Germline loops: CDR1 SGHTA, CDR2 FQGNSA.

This chain joins TRBV5-5 and TRBJ1-5; TRBD1 might be the D (5 bases). V was pared by 5 bases and J by 2 bases, with 11 bases between. This CDR3 has 14 amino acids. CDR1 is SGHKS, CDR2 YYEKEE, per germline (reference sequence). This chain's CDR3 is CASSTRDGNQPQHF. In DNA form, the CDR3 reads TGTGCCAGCAGTACCAGGGACGGCAATCAGCCCCAGCATTTT. The variable domain in full, completed from reference TRBV5-5 and TRBJ1-5, reads DAGVTQSPTHLIKTRGQQVTLRCSPISGHKSVSWYQQVLGQGPQFIFQYYEKEERGRGNFPDRFSARQFPNYSSELNVNALLLGDSALYLCASSTRDGNQPQHFGDGTRLSIL.

V gene TRBV6-5 combines with J gene TRBJ1-2; 7 nucleotides align to TRBD1. The junction had 9 bases not matched to a gene; V was cut back by 6 bases and J by 2 bases. CDR3 length: 15 residues. The germline CDR1 and CDR2 sequences are MNHEY and SVGAGI. This CDR3 is CASRAVTGRNYGYTF. The CDR3 DNA sequence: TGTGCCAGCAGGGCCGTGACAGGGCGGAACTATGGCTACACCTTC.

This chain connects TRBV5-8 to TRBJ1-4; D is possibly TRBD1 (6 bases). CDR1 is SGHTS and CDR2 is YDEGEE in the germline V gene. This CDR3 spans 15 amino acids. V lost 3 bases and J lost 4, with 13 bases in between. In DNA, the CDR3 is TGTGCCAGCAGCTGGGGGCAGGGGCTTAATGAAAAACTGTTTTTT. It is translated as CASSWGQGLNEKLFF.

The chain links TRBV18 to TRBJ2-7, with a weak D call TRBD1 (5 bases). Germline V gene sequence: CDR1 KGHSH, CDR2 LQKENI. This CDR3 is built from 15 residues. V lost 1 base to trimming and J lost 3 bases, with 13 bases between them. CDR3 DNA sequence: TGTGCCAGCTCACCACGGCAGGGCGTAGGCTACGAGCAGTACTTC. Translated: CASSPRQGVGYEQYF.

As for this clone: One junction end disagrees with the germline gene, perhaps due to a read error. The gene calls are TRBV7-2 and TRBJ2-7, with 7 bases matching TRBD2. Germline V lookup: CDR1 SGHTA, CDR2 FQGNSA. CDR3 size: 14 residues. Here the CDR3 reads CASSLAAFRYEQYF. For the CDR3, the DNA is TGTGCCAGCAGCCTAGCGGCCTTCAGGTACGAGCAGTACTTC. Variable domain in full (rest from reference TRBV7-2 and TRBJ2-7): GAGVSQSPSNKVTEKGKDVELRCDPISGHTALYWYRQSLGQGLEFLIYFQGNSAPDKSGLPSDRFSAERTGGSVSTLTIQRTQQEDSAVYLCASSLAAFRYEQYFGPGTRLTVT.

This clone has a handful of counts. This chain joins TRBV19 and TRBJ2-2; D may be TRBD2 (5 bases). Germline CDR1 reads LNHDA; CDR2 reads SQIVND (reference sequence). V dropped 4 bases and J dropped 5 bases, with 14 bases sitting between them. CDR3 length: 15 residues. The CDR3 protein is CASSTEESPTGELFF. The CDR3 DNA reads TGTGCCAGTAGTACGGAGGAATCCCCGACCGGGGAGCTGTTTTTT.

This clone was detected once. The rearrangement uses TRBV6-5 and TRBJ1-1; 8 bases are a match to TRBD1. V gave up 9 bases and J gave up 1 base; unmatched junction bases: 7. Germline V gene sequence: CDR1 MNHEY, CDR2 SVGAGI. The CDR3 sequence is 14 residues long. Written as DNA, the CDR3 is TGTGCCAGTAAACGGACAGGGCCGAACACTGAAGCTTTCTTT. It encodes CASKRTGPNTEAFF.

The chain employs TRBV7-6 and TRBJ1-2, with D possibly being TRBD1 (5 bases). The length of the CDR3 is 14 residues. V was shortened by 0 bases and J by 3 bases, with 8 bases between the two germline ends. Germline-derived CDR1 and CDR2 are SGHVS and FNYEAQ. This CDR3 is CASSLALGDYGYTF. The CDR3 nucleotides are TGTGCCAGCAGCTTAGCCCTGGGGGACTATGGCTACACCTTC.

The chain joins TRBV5-1 to TRBJ2-7; TRBD1 is a possible D gene (6 bases). The CDR3 is 13 amino acids. CDR1 and CDR2 (germline): SGHRS, YFSETQ. The V gene lost 0 bases and the J gene lost 3 bases, with 7 bases spanning the gap. The CDR3 DNA reads TGCGCCAGCAGCTTGGAACAGGGCTACGAGCAGTACTTC. Its translation: CASSLEQGYEQYF.

The rearrangement uses TRBV2 and TRBJ2-1; D is unresolved. CDR1 SNHLY and CDR2 FYNNEI come from the germline V gene. The CDR3 is made up of 11 amino acids. V was clipped by 5 bases and J by 9 bases, with 8 bases between them. The DNA of the CDR3 is TGTGCCAGCAGTTCGTTACGTGAGCAGTTCTTC. As protein: CASSSLREQFF.

This clone was recorded a few times. J is TRBJ1-3 and V is TRBV11-2, with D possibly matching TRBD1 (6 bases). Trimming took 4 bases from V and 0 from J, leaving 10 bases between them. CDR1 and CDR2 from the germline V gene are SGHAT and FQNNGV. This CDR3 is 15 amino acids long. In nucleotides, the CDR3 is TGTGCCAGCAGCTCGGAGGGGGACTCTGGAAACACCATATATTTT. Protein product: CASSSEGDSGNTIYF.

V usage is TRBV7-2 and J usage is TRBJ1-4; a possible D gene is TRBD1 (6 bases). Germline CDR1 and CDR2: SGHTA and FQGNSA. V dropped 1 base and J dropped 5 bases, with 8 bases sitting between them. The CDR3 loop spans 14 amino acids. CDR3 DNA: TGTGCCAGCAGCTTAGTTAGGGGGAATGAAAAACTGTTTTTT. It specifies CASSLVRGNEKLFF.

J is TRBJ1-3 and V is TRBV6-2 or TRBV6-3, with D possibly TRBD1 on 5 matching bases. The CDR3 length is 18 residues. From germline, CDR1 is MNHEY and CDR2 SVGEGT. Trimming stripped 5 bases from V and 0 bases from J, with 20 bases between. CDR3 nucleotide sequence: TGTGCCAGCAGTAGCCCCTCTCAGGGCGCCCACTCTGGAAACACCATATATTTT. Its protein product is CASSSPSQGAHSGNTIYF.